Each of the 19 T cell receptor beta chains below was sequenced from the same sample in a study of blood T cell repertoires in COVID-19. Clones were read by immunoSEQ multiplex PCR, and TCRdb kept only the in-frame ones, dropping some. This sample yields some 230,000 clones, of which about 80% are seen a single time; about 2.3% belongs to the top ten. Specimen: peripheral blood. These receptor sequences come from a woman aged 60-75 years with acute or convalescent COVID-19.

The rearrangement joins TRBV19 to TRBJ1-2; D is possibly TRBD1 (6 bases). The CDR3 spans 17 residues. CDR1 is LNHDA, CDR2 SQIVND, per germline (reference sequence). The V end was cut by 3 bases, the J end by 4 bases, with 21 bases between. CDR3 sequence reads: CASSMGFVAGAIYGYTF. In DNA form, the CDR3 reads TGTGCCAGTAGTATGGGTTTCGTTGCAGGGGCTATCTATGGCTACACCTTC.

The DNA of the CDR3 is TGTGCCAGCAGTCGCAAGGCGGATGAGCAGTTCTTC. Its translation: CASSRKADEQFF. The chain is built from TRBV2 and TRBJ2-1; D remains unclear. This CDR3 comprises 12 residues. V shed 5 bases and J shed 8 bases, with 10 bases lying between them. Germline V gene data show CDR1 as SNHLY and CDR2 as FYNNEI.

This clone appeared a few times. The V call is TRBV5-1, the J call TRBJ1-4; 9 bases are a match to TRBD1. CDR3 length: 15 amino acids. The ends lost 0 bases at V and 4 bases at J; junction bases unmatched: 1. Germline V gene sequence: CDR1 SGHRS, CDR2 YFSETQ. CDR3 protein: CASSLGDRDNEKLFF. DNA for the CDR3: TGCGCCAGCAGCTTGGGGGACAGGGATAATGAAAAACTGTTTTTT.

The J gene is TRBJ1-6, the V gene TRBV25-1, with TRBD1 matching over 9 bases. The J segment lost 9 bases and the V segment lost 5 bases, leaving 5 bases of the junction unmatched. Germline CDR1 reads MGHDK; CDR2 reads SYGVNS. The CDR3 extends over 14 amino acids. CDR3 DNA sequence: TGTGCCAGCAGTCAAACAGGGGGCTCTTCACCCCTCCACTTT. Translated: CASSQTGGSSPLHF.

The chain employs TRBV5-6 and TRBJ2-3; a possible D gene is TRBD2 (6 bases). The germline V gene has CDR1 SGHDT and CDR2 YYEEEE. This CDR3 contains 14 residues. Trimming shortened V by 0 bases and J by 3 bases, and 8 bases separated the two germline ends. CDR3 in amino acids: CASSLAGRTDTQYF. The CDR3 DNA is TGTGCCAGCAGCTTGGCGGGGAGGACAGATACGCAGTATTTT.

The chain carries TRBV10-3 and TRBJ1-1; D possibly corresponds to TRBD1 (5 bases). Trimming cost V 10 bases and J 2 bases, with 14 bases left between them. The germline CDR1 and CDR2 sequences are ENHRY and SYGVKD. This CDR3 spans 13 amino acids. The CDR3 region is CATMQGFNTEAFF. The CDR3 nucleotides are TGTGCCACCATGCAGGGATTCAACACTGAAGCTTTCTTT.

This clone was observed a handful of times. The rearrangement links TRBV2 to TRBJ1-5; 8 bases are shared with TRBD1. V shed 6 bases and J 3 bases; nucleotides not matched to a gene: 7. Germline V gives CDR1 SNHLY, CDR2 FYNNEI. The CDR3 covers 15 residues. The CDR3 loop reads CASRDRVKDNQPQHF. The CDR3 DNA is TGTGCCAGCAGGGACAGGGTTAAAGACAATCAGCCCCAGCATTTT.

J is TRBJ1-5 and V is TRBV30; D gene uncertain. CDR1 is GTSNPN, CDR2 SVGIG, per germline (reference sequence). The V and J ends lost 2 bases and 4 bases respectively, with 9 bases between them. The CDR3 loop spans 13 amino acids. CDR3 residues: CAWSRGNNQPQHF. For the CDR3, the DNA is TGTGCCTGGAGTCGTGGCAATAATCAGCCCCAGCATTTT.

V and J are TRBV14 and TRBJ1-1; tentative D call: TRBD1 (5 bases). CDR3 length equals 15 residues. Between the trimmed V and J ends, which lost 6 bases and 7 bases, there was a span of 21 bases. The V gene's germline CDR1 is SGHDN and CDR2 FVKESK. The CDR3 DNA sequence: TGTGCCAGCAGTCAAAGGCGGGGGGTCCCTAATGAAGCTTTCTTT. It specifies CASSQRRGVPNEAFF.

This chain joins TRBV7-3 and TRBJ2-7; 11 bases are shared with TRBD1. V was pared by 5 bases and J by 4 bases, with 7 bases of the junction left unmatched. Germline CDR1 reads SGHTA; CDR2 reads FQGTGA. The CDR3 runs 15 residues. The CDR3 nucleotides are TGTGCCAGCAGCCCCGGACAGGGGGCAGGGTACGAGCAGTACTTC. Translating gives CASSPGQGAGYEQYF.

This clone was recorded once. V usage is TRBV4-2 and J usage is TRBJ1-6; D remains ambiguous. V was clipped by 3 bases and J by 10 bases, with 31 bases between them. Germline values: CDR1 LGHNA, CDR2 YNFKEQ. The CDR3 has 20 residues. The CDR3 here is CASSQFVDSRESSYYSPLHF. CDR3 bases: TGTGCCAGCAGCCAGTTTGTAGACTCCCGGGAGTCTTCCTACTACTCACCCCTCCACTTT.

The chain joins TRBV25-1 to TRBJ1-2, with a possible D match to TRBD1 (5 bases). CDR3 length: 14 residues. V gave up 3 bases and J gave up 5 bases, with 13 bases separating them. CDR1 is MGHDK and CDR2 is SYGVNS in the germline V gene. The CDR3: CASSEGQLQYGYTF. The CDR3 bases are TGTGCCAGCAGTGAGGGGCAGCTCCAGTATGGCTACACCTTC.

The chain uses TRBV19 and TRBJ1-2, with TRBD1 identical over 7 bases. Germline V lookup: CDR1 LNHDA, CDR2 SQIVND (reference sequence). The CDR3 extends over 14 amino acids. The V segment lost 4 bases and the J segment 2 bases; nucleotides outside the gene matches: 4. CDR3 sequence: CASSTPTGNYGYTF. The DNA for the CDR3 is TGTGCCAGTAGTACCCCGACAGGGAACTATGGCTACACCTTC. Looking up the rest from reference TRBV19 and TRBJ1-2 gives the full variable domain: DGGITQSPKYLFRKEGQNVTLSCEQNLNHDAMYWYRQDPGQGLRLIYYSQIVNDFQKGDIAEGYSVSREKKESFPLTVTSAQKNPTAFYLCASSTPTGNYGYTFGSGTRLTVV.

The V and J genes are TRBV28 and TRBJ1-2; D may be TRBD1 (6 bases). Trimming left V 4 bases short and J 2 bases short, with 14 bases between. CDR3 length equals 15 residues. Germline V CDR1 and CDR2: MDHEN, SYDVKM. The DNA of the CDR3 is TGTGCCAGCAGTTGGGGGCCCGAGCCCAACTATGGCTACACCTTC. This gives the protein CASSWGPEPNYGYTF.

The V and J genes are TRBV5-1 and TRBJ1-3; no firm D call. The CDR3 runs 16 residues. Germline V gene lookup returns CDR1 SGHRS and CDR2 YFSETQ. Trimming stripped 0 bases from V and 0 bases from J, with 10 bases between. DNA for the CDR3: TGCGCCAGCAGCTTGGGTGAGATAAACTCTGGAAACACCATATATTTT. Amino acid sequence: CASSLGEINSGNTIYF. The variable domain in full, completed from reference TRBV5-1 and TRBJ1-3, reads KAGVTQTPRYLIKTRGQQVTLSCSPISGHRSVSWYQQTPGQGLQFLFEYFSETQRNKGNFPGRFSGRQFSNSRSEMNVSTLELGDSALYLCASSLGEINSGNTIYFGEGSWLTVV.

The J gene is TRBJ2-1, the V gene TRBV4-2; TRBD2 aligns across 12 bases. The CDR3 sequence is 20 residues long. Trimming cost V 1 base and J 4 bases; bases outside gene matches: 14. CDR1 LGHNA and CDR2 YNFKEQ come from the germline V gene. CDR3 region: CASSQVGTSGSRIGYNEQFF. CDR3 DNA sequence: TGTGCCAGCAGCCAAGTAGGGACTAGCGGGTCCCGCATCGGGTACAATGAGCAGTTCTTC.

The chain has TRBV6-1 and TRBJ2-7; possible D gene TRBD2, 6 bases. Trimming left V 2 bases short and J 3 bases short, with 8 bases between. The CDR3 is made up of 13 amino acids. CDR1 is MNHNS and CDR2 is SASEGT in the germline V gene. CDR3 DNA: TGTGCCAGCAGTGAAACGGGGGTCTACGAGCAGTACTTC. Amino acids: CASSETGVYEQYF.

This clone showed up many times. The chain couples TRBV5-4 to TRBJ1-2; D not resolved. Trimming removed 0 bases at V and 0 bases at J, with 9 bases between. Per the germline V gene, CDR1 is SGHNT and CDR2 is YYREEE (reference sequence). The length of the CDR3 is 15 residues. CDR3 residues: CASSLGGPSNYGYTF. The CDR3 nucleotides are TGTGCCAGCAGCTTGGGAGGCCCCTCTAACTATGGCTACACCTTC.

This clone was picked up a small number of times. The gene calls are TRBV27 and TRBJ1-3; D remains unclear. Trimming removed 2 bases at V and 3 bases at J, with 5 bases between. The CDR3 consists of 13 residues. Germline lookup yields CDR1 MNHEY and CDR2 SMNVEV (reference sequence). The CDR3 sequence is CASSLGGGNTIYF. The DNA of the CDR3 is TGTGCCAGCAGTTTAGGAGGTGGAAACACCATATATTTT.